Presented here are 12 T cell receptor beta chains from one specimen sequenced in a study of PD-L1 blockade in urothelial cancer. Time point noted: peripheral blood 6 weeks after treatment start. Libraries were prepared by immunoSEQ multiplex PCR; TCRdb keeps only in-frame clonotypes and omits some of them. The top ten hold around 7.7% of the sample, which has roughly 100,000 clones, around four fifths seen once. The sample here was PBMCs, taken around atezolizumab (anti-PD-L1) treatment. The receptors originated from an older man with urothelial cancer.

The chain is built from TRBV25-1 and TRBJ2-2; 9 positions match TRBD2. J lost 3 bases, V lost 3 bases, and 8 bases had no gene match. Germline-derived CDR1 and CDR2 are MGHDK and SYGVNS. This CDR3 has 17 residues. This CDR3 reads CASSDLSSGSDTGELFF. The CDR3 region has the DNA TGTGCCAGCAGTGATTTAAGTAGCGGGAGCGACACCGGGGAGCTGTTTTTT.

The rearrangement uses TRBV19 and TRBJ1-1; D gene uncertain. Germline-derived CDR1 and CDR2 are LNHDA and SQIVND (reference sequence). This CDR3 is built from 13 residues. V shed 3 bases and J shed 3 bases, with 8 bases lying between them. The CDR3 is CASSIRRDTEAFF. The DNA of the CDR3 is TGTGCCAGTAGTATTAGACGGGACACTGAAGCTTTCTTT.

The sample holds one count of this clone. CDR3 in DNA: TGCGCCAGCATCCCCGGGACAGGGGTCGGGGAGCAGTTCTTC. Protein: CASIPGTGVGEQFF. This chain joins TRBV5-1 and TRBJ2-1, with 10 bases identical to TRBD1. The CDR3 consists of 14 residues. The germline gives CDR1 SGHRS, CDR2 YFSETQ. V lost 6 bases to trimming and J lost 10 bases; unmatched junction nucleotides: 10. Based on the CDR3 plus reference TRBV5-1 and TRBJ2-1, the full variable domain is KAGVTQTPRYLIKTRGQQVTLSCSPISGHRSVSWYQQTPGQGLQFLFEYFSETQRNKGNFPGRFSGRQFSNSRSEMNVSTLELGDSALYLCASIPGTGVGEQFFGPGTRLTVL.

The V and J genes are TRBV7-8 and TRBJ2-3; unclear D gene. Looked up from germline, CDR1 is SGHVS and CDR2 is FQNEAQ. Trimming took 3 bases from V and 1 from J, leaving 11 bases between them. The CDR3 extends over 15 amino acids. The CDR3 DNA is TGTGCCAGCAGCTTCCAGGCCTACGGCACAGATACGCAGTATTTT. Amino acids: CASSFQAYGTDTQYF.

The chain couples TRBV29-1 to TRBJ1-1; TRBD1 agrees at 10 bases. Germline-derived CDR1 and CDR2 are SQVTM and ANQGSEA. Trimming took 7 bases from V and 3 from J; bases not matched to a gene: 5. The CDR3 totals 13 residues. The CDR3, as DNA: TGCAGCGGCTACGGGACAGGGGACACTGAAGCTTTCTTT. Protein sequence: CSGYGTGDTEAFF.

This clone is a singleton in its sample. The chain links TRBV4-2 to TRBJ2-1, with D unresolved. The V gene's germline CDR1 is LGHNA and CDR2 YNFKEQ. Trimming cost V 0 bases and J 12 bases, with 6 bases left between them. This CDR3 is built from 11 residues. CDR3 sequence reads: CASSQEARQFF. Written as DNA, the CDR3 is TGTGCCAGCAGCCAAGAAGCCCGGCAGTTCTTC.

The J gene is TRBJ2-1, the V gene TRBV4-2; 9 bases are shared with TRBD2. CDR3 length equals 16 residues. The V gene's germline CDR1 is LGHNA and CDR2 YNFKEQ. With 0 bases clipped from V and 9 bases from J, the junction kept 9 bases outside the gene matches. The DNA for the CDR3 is TGTGCCAGCAGCCAAGACGGCGGTAGCGGGAGATTTGAGCAGTTCTTC. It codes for CASSQDGGSGRFEQFF.

The CDR3 here is CASSSPTGQGSRGYTF. The DNA of the CDR3 is TGTGCCAGCAGCTCCCCGACTGGGCAGGGCTCACGGGGCTACACCTTC. The chain links TRBV7-9 to TRBJ1-2; tentatively, D is TRBD1 (5 bases). This CDR3 is 16 amino acids long. Trimming took 4 bases from V and 8 from J, leaving 23 bases between them. Per germline, CDR1 SEHNR and CDR2 FQNEAQ (reference sequence).

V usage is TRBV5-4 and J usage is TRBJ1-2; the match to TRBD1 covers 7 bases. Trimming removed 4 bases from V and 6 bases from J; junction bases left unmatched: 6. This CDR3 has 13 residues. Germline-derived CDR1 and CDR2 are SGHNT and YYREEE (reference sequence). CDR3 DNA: TGTGCCAGCAGCCAACAGGGGTCGGATGGCTACACCTTC. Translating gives CASSQQGSDGYTF.

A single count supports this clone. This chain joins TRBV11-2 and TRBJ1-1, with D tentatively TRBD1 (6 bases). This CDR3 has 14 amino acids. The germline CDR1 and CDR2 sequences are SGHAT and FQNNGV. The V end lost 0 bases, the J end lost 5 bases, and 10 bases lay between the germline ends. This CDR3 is CASSLDRGGTEAFF. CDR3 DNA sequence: TGTGCCAGCAGCTTAGATAGGGGGGGGACTGAAGCTTTCTTT.

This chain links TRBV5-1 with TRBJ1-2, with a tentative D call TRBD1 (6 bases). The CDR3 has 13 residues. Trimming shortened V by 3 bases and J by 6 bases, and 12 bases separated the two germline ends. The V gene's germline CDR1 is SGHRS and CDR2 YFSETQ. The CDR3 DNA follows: TGCGCCAGCAGCTCTACAGGGTCGCATGGCTACACCTTC. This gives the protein CASSSTGSHGYTF.

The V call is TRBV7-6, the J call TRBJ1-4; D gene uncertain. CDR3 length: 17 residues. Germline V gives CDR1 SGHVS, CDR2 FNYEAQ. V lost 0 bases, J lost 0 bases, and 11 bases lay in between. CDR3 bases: TGTGCCAGCAGCTTAGCGCGATTTGCAACAACTAATGAAAAACTGTTTTTT. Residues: CASSLARFATTNEKLFF.